This is a list of T cell receptor beta chains from one sample in a study of blood T cell repertoires in COVID-19. Profiling relied on immunoSEQ multiplex PCR, and the TCRdb table lists in-frame clones only, not all of them. The data show some 180,000 clones, roughly 90% seen once. Sequenced input: peripheral blood. The receptors were sampled from a man aged 35-49 years with acute or convalescent COVID-19. The CDR3 runs from the conserved cysteine through the conserved F or W. Each record gives: V gene, D gene, clone size, J gene, CDR3 DNA, CDR3 protein. A D gene is named only where the DNA matches it firmly. Part of the rows lack a size; the others show once, few, many or a class for expanded clones.

V gene: TRBV29-1
D gene: TRBD1
clone size: NA
J gene: TRBJ1-3
CDR3 DNA: TGCAGCGTGGCCGCCGACAGGGATGGAAACACCATATATTTT
CDR3 protein: CSVAADRDGNTIYF

V gene: TRBV5-4
D gene: TRBD1
clone size: NA
J gene: TRBJ1-2
CDR3 DNA: TGTGCCAGCAGCCCCCTCGGACAGGGAGATGGCTACACCTTC
CDR3 protein: CASSPLGQGDGYTF

V gene: TRBV4-1
D gene: NA
clone size: NA
J gene: TRBJ2-1
CDR3 DNA: TGCGCCAGCAGCCAATTCGGGACTCACCCCTCCAATGAGCAGTTCTTC
CDR3 protein: CASSQFGTHPSNEQFF

V gene: TRBV7-2
D gene: NA
clone size: NA
J gene: TRBJ1-4
CDR3 DNA: TGTGCCAGCAGCTTAGGAAGCCAGGGGAGTGAAAAACTGTTTTTT
CDR3 protein: CASSLGSQGSEKLFF

V gene: TRBV6-5
D gene: TRBD2
clone size: NA
J gene: TRBJ2-7
CDR3 DNA: TGTGCCAGCAGCAGACTAGCGGGGGCCCGTGAGCAGTACTTC
CDR3 protein: CASSRLAGAREQYF

V gene: TRBV4-1
D gene: TRBD1
clone size: NA
J gene: TRBJ1-1
CDR3 DNA: TGCGCCAGCAGCCAAGAAAGACAGGGGGAAGCTTTCTTT
CDR3 protein: CASSQERQGEAFF

V gene: TRBV19
D gene: NA
clone size: NA
J gene: TRBJ2-7
CDR3 DNA: TGTGCCAGTAGTATGGGGGGACAGAAGATTTACGAGCAGTACTTC
CDR3 protein: CASSMGGQKIYEQYF

V gene: TRBV9
D gene: NA
clone size: NA
J gene: TRBJ1-2
CDR3 DNA: TGTGCCAGCAGCCCTCCGGGGGGGGGCGGCTACACCTTC
CDR3 protein: CASSPPGGGGYTF

V gene: TRBV10-1
D gene: TRBD1
clone size: NA
J gene: TRBJ2-5
CDR3 DNA: TGCGCCAGCAGTGAGTTTAGGACAGGGGCATGGGAGACCCAGTACTTC
CDR3 protein: CASSEFRTGAWETQYF

V gene: TRBV11-3
D gene: TRBD2
clone size: NA
J gene: TRBJ2-4
CDR3 DNA: TGTGCCAGCAGCCTCCCCCTAGCGGGGGGGCCTGCCAAAAACATTCAGTACTTC
CDR3 protein: CASSLPLAGGPAKNIQYF

V gene: TRBV7-9
D gene: NA
clone size: NA
J gene: TRBJ1-1
CDR3 DNA: TGTGCCAGCAGCTTAGACCGTCTAGAAGCTTTCTTT
CDR3 protein: CASSLDRLEAFF

V gene: TRBV28
D gene: NA
clone size: few
J gene: TRBJ2-2
CDR3 DNA: TGTGCCAGCAGACAACCAGGGACCGGGGAGCTGTTTTTT
CDR3 protein: CASRQPGTGELFF

V gene: TRBV5-6
D gene: TRBD2
clone size: NA
J gene: TRBJ2-5
CDR3 DNA: TGTGCCAGCAGCTTGGAGGCTAGCGGGGGGTTCGGGGAGACCCAGTACTTC
CDR3 protein: CASSLEASGGFGETQYF

V gene: TRBV9
D gene: NA
clone size: NA
J gene: TRBJ2-7
CDR3 DNA: TGTGCCAGCAGCGTAGGGGGCGGGGAGAGCTACGAGCAGTACTTC
CDR3 protein: CASSVGGGESYEQYF

V gene: TRBV5-4
D gene: NA
clone size: NA
J gene: TRBJ2-6
CDR3 DNA: TGTGCCAGCACCGTCCGGGGCTCTGGGGCCAACGTCCTGACTTTC
CDR3 protein: CASTVRGSGANVLTF

V gene: TRBV28
D gene: TRBD2
clone size: few
J gene: TRBJ2-3
CDR3 DNA: TGTGCCAGCAGTTTCTTGGAGGAACTAGCGGGGGGGCTCACAGATACGCAGTATTTT
CDR3 protein: CASSFLEELAGGLTDTQYF

V gene: TRBV5-1
D gene: NA
clone size: few
J gene: TRBJ1-2
CDR3 DNA: TGCGCCAGCAGCTTGGAGGGCTTACAGATTCCAAAAGGGGATGGCTACACCTTC
CDR3 protein: CASSLEGLQIPKGDGYTF

V gene: TRBV5-5
D gene: TRBD1
clone size: NA
J gene: TRBJ1-6
CDR3 DNA: TGTGCCAGCAGCTTGGAAGGGACAGGGAATTCACCCCTCCACTTT
CDR3 protein: CASSLEGTGNSPLHF

V gene: TRBV27
D gene: NA
clone size: NA
J gene: TRBJ2-7
CDR3 DNA: TGTGCCAGCAGCATGATAACAACGGGGGGCGCAACCTACGAGCAGTACTTC
CDR3 protein: CASSMITTGGATYEQYF

V gene: TRBV15
D gene: NA
clone size: NA
J gene: TRBJ1-4
CDR3 DNA: TGTGCCACCAGCAGTGACAGAAAGGCAACTAATGAAAAACTGTTTTTT
CDR3 protein: CATSSDRKATNEKLFF

V gene: TRBV19
D gene: TRBD2
clone size: NA
J gene: TRBJ2-7
CDR3 DNA: TGTGCCAGTAGTCCGGGGGGAGCGTACGAGCAGTACTTC
CDR3 protein: CASSPGGAYEQYF

V gene: TRBV5-1
D gene: NA
clone size: few
J gene: TRBJ2-2
CDR3 DNA: TGCGCCAGCAGCCCCACGGGGATGTTCACCGGGGAGCTGTTTTTT
CDR3 protein: CASSPTGMFTGELFF

V gene: TRBV6-5
D gene: TRBD2
clone size: NA
J gene: TRBJ2-3
CDR3 DNA: TGTGCCAGCAGTTCCGGGACTAGCAACACAGATACGCAGTATTTT
CDR3 protein: CASSSGTSNTDTQYF

V gene: TRBV30
D gene: TRBD1
clone size: NA
J gene: TRBJ2-3
CDR3 DNA: TGTGCCTTGGGACAGGGGGGAGATACGCAGTATTTT
CDR3 protein: CALGQGGDTQYF

V gene: TRBV9
D gene: TRBD1
clone size: NA
J gene: TRBJ2-7
CDR3 DNA: TGTGCCAGCAGCGAGGGACAGGGCAACGAGCAGTACTTC
CDR3 protein: CASSEGQGNEQYF

V gene: TRBV11-2
D gene: NA
clone size: NA
J gene: TRBJ1-3
CDR3 DNA: TGTGCCAGCAGCTTAATCGCCAGTGGAAACACCATATATTTT
CDR3 protein: CASSLIASGNTIYF

V gene: TRBV10-3
D gene: TRBD2
clone size: NA
J gene: TRBJ2-3
CDR3 DNA: TGTGCCATCAGTGAGTCAGGGCGGGGGGTATCAGATACGCAGTATTTT
CDR3 protein: CAISESGRGVSDTQYF